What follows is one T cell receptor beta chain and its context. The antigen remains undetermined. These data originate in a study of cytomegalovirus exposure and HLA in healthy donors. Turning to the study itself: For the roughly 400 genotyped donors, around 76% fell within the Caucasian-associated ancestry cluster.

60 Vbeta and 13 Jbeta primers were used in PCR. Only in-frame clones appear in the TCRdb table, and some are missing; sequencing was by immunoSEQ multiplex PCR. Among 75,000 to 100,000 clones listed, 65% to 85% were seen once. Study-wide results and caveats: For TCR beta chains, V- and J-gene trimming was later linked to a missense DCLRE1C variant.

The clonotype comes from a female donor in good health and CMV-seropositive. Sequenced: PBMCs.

CDR3 in amino acids: CASSWKGGKENIQYF. DNA of the CDR3: TGCGCCAGCAGCTGGAAGGGCGGGAAGGAAAACATTCAGTACTTC. The chain employs TRBV5-1 and TRBJ2-4, with D tentatively TRBD2 (6 bases). Per the germline V gene, CDR1 is SGHRS and CDR2 is YFSETQ. The V gene lost 3 bases and the J gene lost 5 bases, with 15 bases spanning the gap. The CDR3 is 15 amino acids.